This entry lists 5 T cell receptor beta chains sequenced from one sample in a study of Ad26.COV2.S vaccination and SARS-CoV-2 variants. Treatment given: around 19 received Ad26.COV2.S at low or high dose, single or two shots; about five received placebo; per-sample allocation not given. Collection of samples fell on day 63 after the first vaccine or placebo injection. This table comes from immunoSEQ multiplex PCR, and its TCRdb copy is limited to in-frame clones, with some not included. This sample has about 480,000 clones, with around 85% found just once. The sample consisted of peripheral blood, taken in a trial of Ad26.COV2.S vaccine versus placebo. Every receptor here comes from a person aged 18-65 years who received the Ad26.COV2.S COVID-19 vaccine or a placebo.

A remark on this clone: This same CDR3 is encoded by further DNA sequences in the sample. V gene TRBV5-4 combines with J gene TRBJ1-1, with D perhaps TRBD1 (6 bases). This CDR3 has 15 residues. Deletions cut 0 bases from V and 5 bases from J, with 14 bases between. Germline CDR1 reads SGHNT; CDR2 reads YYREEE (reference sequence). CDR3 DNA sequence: TGTGCCAGCAGCTTGGTCGGGGGGGCAGGGACTGAAGCTTTCTTT. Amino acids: CASSLVGGAGTEAFF.

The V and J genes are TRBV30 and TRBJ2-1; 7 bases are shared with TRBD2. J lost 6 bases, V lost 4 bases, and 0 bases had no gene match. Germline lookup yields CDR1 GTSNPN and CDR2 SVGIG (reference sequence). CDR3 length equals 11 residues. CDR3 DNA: TGTGCCTGGACTAGCGGCAATGAGCAGTTCTTC. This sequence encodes CAWTSGNEQFF.

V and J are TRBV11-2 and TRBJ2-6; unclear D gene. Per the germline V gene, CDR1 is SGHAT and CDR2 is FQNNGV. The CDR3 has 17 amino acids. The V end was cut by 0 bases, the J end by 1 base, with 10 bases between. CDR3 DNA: TGTGCCAGCAGCTTAGACCCCATCATTTCTGGGGCCAACGTCCTGACTTTC. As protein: CASSLDPIISGANVLTF.

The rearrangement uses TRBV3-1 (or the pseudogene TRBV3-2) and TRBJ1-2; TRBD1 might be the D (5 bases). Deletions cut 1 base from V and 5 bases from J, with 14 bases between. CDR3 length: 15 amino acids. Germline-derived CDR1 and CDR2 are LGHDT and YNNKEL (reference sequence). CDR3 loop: CASSQGAGNVYGYTF. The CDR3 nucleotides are TGTGCCAGCAGCCAAGGGGCAGGGAATGTATATGGCTACACCTTC.

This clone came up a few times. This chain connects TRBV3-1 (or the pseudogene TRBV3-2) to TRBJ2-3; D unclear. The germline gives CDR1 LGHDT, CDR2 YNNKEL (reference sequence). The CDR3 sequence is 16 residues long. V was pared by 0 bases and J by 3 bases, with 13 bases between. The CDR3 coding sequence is TGTGCCAGCAGCCAAGATTTAGTTATTGGGACAGATACGCAGTATTTT. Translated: CASSQDLVIGTDTQYF.